Shown below are 28 T cell receptor beta chains from a single sample sequenced in a study of PD-1 blockade in classical Hodgkin lymphoma. Profiling relied on immunoSEQ multiplex PCR, and the TCRdb table lists in-frame clones only, not all of them. The sample has some 100,000 clones, just under 95% seen once; the top ten hold 2.5% to 3.5%. Each patient experienced a relapse that followed autologous stem cell transplantation, and brentuximab vedotin exposure varied. Sequencing was performed on peripheral blood mononuclear cells (PBMCs), taken at baseline. Every receptor here comes from a human donor with classical Hodgkin lymphoma.

V and J are TRBV4-1 and TRBJ2-7; D unresolved. CDR3 size: 14 residues. V lost 0 bases and J 0 bases, leaving 6 bases between the germline ends. Germline V gene data show CDR1 as MGHRA and CDR2 as YSYEKL. For the CDR3, the DNA is TGCGCCAGCAGCCAAGAGGGTCGCTCCTACGAGCAGTACTTC. It translates to CASSQEGRSYEQYF.

In DNA, the CDR3 is TGTGCCAGCAGCTCCCCGAGGACAGGGGAGGCCCTGGGGAATCAGCCCCAGCATTTT. Protein product: CASSSPRTGEALGNQPQHF. The rearrangement joins TRBV7-3 to TRBJ1-5; 9 bases are a match to TRBD1. Germline-derived CDR1 and CDR2 are SGHTA and FQGTGA. There are 19 residues in the CDR3. J lost 4 bases, V lost 4 bases, and 17 bases had no gene match. Full variable domain (missing parts from reference TRBV7-3 and TRBJ1-5): GAGVSQTPSNKVTEKGKYVELRCDPISGHTALYWYRQSLGQGPEFLIYFQGTGAADDSGLPNDRFFAVRPEGSVSTLKIQRTERGDSAVYLCASSSPRTGEALGNQPQHFGDGTRLSIL.

The chain is built from TRBV5-6 and TRBJ1-5; D might be TRBD1 (5 bases). The CDR3 covers 17 residues. Germline lookup yields CDR1 SGHDT and CDR2 YYEEEE. V lost 4 bases, J lost 3 bases, and 20 bases lay in between. Here the CDR3 reads CASSPHGANRHNQPQHF. CDR3 DNA sequence: TGTGCCAGCAGCCCCCATGGGGCCAACAGGCACAATCAGCCCCAGCATTTT.

This rearrangement joins TRBV4-1 to TRBJ2-7, with TRBD1 identical over 8 bases. Trimming at V came to 8 bases and at J to 5 bases, leaving 11 bases not matched to a gene. The CDR3 is 14 amino acids. Germline CDR1 is MGHRA and CDR2 is YSYEKL. Written as DNA, the CDR3 is TGCGCCAGCTCCAACCGGGACAGGCACAACGAGCAGTACTTC. Amino acid sequence: CASSNRDRHNEQYF.

The CDR3 region is CASAQGLGNEAFF. The CDR3 DNA is TGTGCTTCAGCCCAGGGCCTTGGGAACGAAGCTTTCTTT. This chain links TRBV30 with TRBJ1-1, with D possibly matching TRBD1 (5 bases). Germline loops: CDR1 GTSNPN, CDR2 SVGIG (reference sequence). The CDR3 is 13 amino acids.

The chain uses TRBV19 and TRBJ2-7, with 9 nucleotides matching TRBD2. The CDR3 spans 15 residues. V shed 4 bases and J 0 bases; nucleotides not matched to a gene: 4. Per the germline V gene, CDR1 is LNHDA and CDR2 is SQIVND (reference sequence). CDR3 nucleotide sequence: TGTGCCAGTAGTACCCAAGCGGGGGGCTCCTACGAGCAGTACTTC. Amino acids: CASSTQAGGSYEQYF.

For the CDR3, the DNA is TGTGCCAGTCGAGTAGGGGGGGGAGGCAATCAGCCCCAGCATTTT. Translated, it gives CASRVGGGGNQPQHF. The V call is TRBV19, the J call TRBJ1-5, with D perhaps TRBD1 (6 bases). Germline V gives CDR1 LNHDA, CDR2 SQIVND (reference sequence). The V end lost 8 bases, the J end lost 2 bases, and 16 bases lay between the germline ends. This CDR3 contains 15 residues.

This clone has a handful of counts. This chain uses TRBV14 with TRBJ1-1; D gene ambiguous. The CDR3 covers 13 residues. V lost 2 bases, J lost 4 bases, and 8 bases lay in between. Germline V gives CDR1 SGHDN, CDR2 FVKESK. CDR3 in amino acids: CASSQRRGTEAFF. Here the CDR3 DNA reads TGTGCCAGCAGCCAACGGCGGGGCACTGAAGCTTTCTTT.

This clone was found a few times. J is TRBJ1-6 and V is TRBV5-6, with D possibly being TRBD1 (5 bases). V lost 3 bases and J lost 8, with 12 bases in between. Germline CDR1 SGHDT, CDR2 YYEEEE. The CDR3 extends over 14 amino acids. In nucleotides, the CDR3 is TGTGCCAGCAGCTCCGGGCAAGGGGATTCACCCCTCCACTTT. Amino acids: CASSSGQGDSPLHF.

V is TRBV29-1 and J is TRBJ2-3; 7 bases align to TRBD2. V dropped 5 bases and J dropped 2; count of bases not matched to a gene: 10. There are 15 residues in the CDR3. Germline V CDR1 and CDR2: SQVTM, ANQGSEA. The CDR3 DNA follows: TGCAGCGTTCGAATGGGGGGGGGTTTCACAGATACGCAGTATTTT. The encoded protein is CSVRMGGGFTDTQYF.

The rearrangement links TRBV5-6 to TRBJ2-2, with 7 nucleotides matching TRBD1. J gave up 4 bases and V 2 bases, and 5 bases lay outside the gene matches. Germline V gives CDR1 SGHDT, CDR2 YYEEEE. This CDR3 comprises 15 residues. In DNA, the CDR3 is TGTGCCAGCAGCTTTGGGCAGGGGGTCACCGGGGAGCTGTTTTTT. Translated, it gives CASSFGQGVTGELFF.

V and J are TRBV5-1 and TRBJ2-5; D is perhaps TRBD1 (6 bases). Germline V gene sequence: CDR1 SGHRS, CDR2 YFSETQ. V was clipped by 2 bases and J by 5 bases, with 19 bases between them. The CDR3 sequence is 16 residues long. In nucleotides, the CDR3 is TGCGCCAGCAGCTTCGGGTACAGGGTCGGTGTGGAGACCCAGTACTTC. It encodes CASSFGYRVGVETQYF.

This rearrangement joins TRBV20-1 to TRBJ1-2; 7 nucleotides line up with TRBD1. The germline V gene has CDR1 DFQATT and CDR2 SNEGSKA (reference sequence). The CDR3 extends over 11 amino acids. Unmatched junction bases numbered 6, after V lost 6 bases and J lost 8 bases. The CDR3 bases are TGCAGTGCGTCGACAGGGTTGGGCTACACCTTC. Amino acid sequence: CSASTGLGYTF.

Details on this clone: The junction shows a germline mismatch at one end, possibly a read error. This chain joins TRBV27 and TRBJ1-2; perhaps TRBD1 as D (6 bases). The CDR3 loop spans 12 amino acids. CDR1 is MNHEY and CDR2 is SMNVEV in the germline V gene (reference sequence). The CDR3 reads CASSLMVGQLYF. DNA of the CDR3: TGTGCCAGCAGTTTAATGGTGGGACAACTATACTTC.

The chain has TRBV30 and TRBJ2-7, with D possibly matching TRBD1 (6 bases). V gave up 3 bases and J gave up 4 bases, with 13 bases separating them. Per the germline V gene, CDR1 is GTSNPN and CDR2 is SVGIG (reference sequence). The CDR3 extends over 13 amino acids. CDR3 nucleotide sequence: TGTGCCTGGAGGATCCAGGGGTTGTACGAGCAGTACTTC. Amino acids: CAWRIQGLYEQYF. Supplemented by reference TRBV30 and TRBJ2-7, the full variable domain reads SQTIHQWPATLVQPVGSPLSLECTVEGTSNPNLYWYRQAAGRGLQLLFYSVGIGQISSEVPQNLSASRPQDRQFILSSKKLLLSDSGFYLCAWRIQGLYEQYFGPGTRLTVT.

The chain has TRBV1 and TRBJ2-6; TRBD2, as called in the table, went unchecked against the DNA. TRBV1 is designated a pseudogene. There are 17 residues in the CDR3. The CDR3 DNA reads as TGCACCAGCAGACCTCGGGGTTTGTGCACTCGGGCCAACGTCCTGACTTTC. Translated: CTSRPRGLCTRANVLTF.

The rearrangement links TRBV14 to TRBJ1-4; 7 bases align to TRBD1. Germline V gene sequence: CDR1 SGHDN, CDR2 FVKESK. Trimming cost V 4 bases and J 7 bases; bases outside gene matches: 9. The CDR3 spans 15 residues. CDR3 nucleotides: TGTGCCAGCAGCCGCTCACGACAGGGAGGTGAAAAACTGTTTTTT. It is translated as CASSRSRQGGEKLFF.

The chain joins TRBV7-9 to TRBJ1-4, with D unclear. This CDR3 spans 14 amino acids. V was clipped by 3 bases and J by 8 bases, with 13 bases between them. The germline V gene has CDR1 SEHNR and CDR2 FQNEAQ (reference sequence). Written as DNA, the CDR3 is TGTGCCAGCAGCTTGGCGGAGGTAGGGGAAAAACTGTTTTTT. Encoded protein: CASSLAEVGEKLFF.

The chain's CDR3 is CASSPGGPQDSSGANVLTF. The CDR3 DNA reads as TGTGCCAGCAGCCCCGGGGGGCCACAAGACTCCTCTGGGGCCAACGTCCTGACTTTC. The J gene is TRBJ2-6, the V gene TRBV9; D may be TRBD2 (7 bases). Germline V gene sequence: CDR1 SGDLS, CDR2 YYNGEE. Trimming removed 4 bases from V and 0 bases from J, with 20 bases in between. The CDR3 has 19 amino acids.

The chain carries TRBV9 and TRBJ2-3; possibly TRBD1 for D (6 bases). Germline loops: CDR1 SGDLS, CDR2 YYNGEE. The CDR3 runs 15 residues. The V gene lost 3 bases and the J gene lost 0 bases, with 11 bases spanning the gap. The CDR3 DNA reads TGTGCCAGCAGCGAAACAGGGTTCAGCACAGATACGCAGTATTTT. Translated: CASSETGFSTDTQYF.

The chain links TRBV12-5 to TRBJ2-7; no clear D gene. The CDR3 spans 13 residues. CDR1 is LGHNT, CDR2 FRNRAP, per germline. Deletions cut 7 bases from V and 4 bases from J, with 14 bases between. CDR3 DNA: TGTGCTAGTGCCTCCCATGACCTTTACGAGCAGTACTTC. Translating gives CASASHDLYEQYF.

This rearrangement joins TRBV30 to TRBJ1-2; 9 nucleotides align to TRBD1. V shed 4 bases, J shed 4 bases, and the junction held 10 bases outside the gene matches. The CDR3 has 15 amino acids. CDR1 and CDR2 (germline): GTSNPN, SVGIG (reference sequence). In nucleotides, the CDR3 is TGTGCCTGGACCAGACAGGGGGTTACCCTCTATGGCTACACCTTC. It encodes CAWTRQGVTLYGYTF.

The rearrangement joins TRBV27 to TRBJ2-5; 9 bases line up with TRBD1. Germline V gene sequence: CDR1 MNHEY, CDR2 SMNVEV (reference sequence). The CDR3 length is 15 residues. V lost 5 bases and J lost 2; bases outside the gene matches: 6. CDR3 coding DNA: TGTGCCAGCAGTCGCCGGGACAGGGTACAAGAGACCCAGTACTTC. This sequence encodes CASSRRDRVQETQYF.

The chain combines TRBV2 with TRBJ1-2; TRBD1 is a possible D gene (6 bases). The CDR3 is 17 amino acids. Germline values: CDR1 SNHLY, CDR2 FYNNEI. V gave up 4 bases and J gave up 3 bases, with 21 bases separating them. CDR3 sequence (DNA): TGTGCCAGCAGTGGGGGAGGGGGAACAGGAAGTGACTATGGCTACACCTTC. This codes for CASSGGGGTGSDYGYTF.

The table lists this clone with a few counts. J is TRBJ2-1 and V is TRBV29-1; 14 bases are a match to TRBD2. Per germline, CDR1 SQVTM and CDR2 ANQGSEA. After removal of 3 bases from V and 0 bases from J, the junction contained 7 bases not matched to a gene. CDR3 length equals 18 residues. The CDR3 sequence: CSVDGTSGSPLSYNEQFF. The CDR3 DNA reads as TGCAGCGTTGACGGGACTAGCGGGAGTCCCCTCTCCTACAATGAGCAGTTCTTC.

This chain connects TRBV5-1 to TRBJ2-7, with no clear D. The length of the CDR3 is 15 residues. Trimming cost V 0 bases and J 0 bases, with 10 bases left between them. CDR1 SGHRS and CDR2 YFSETQ come from the germline V gene. Here the CDR3 DNA reads TGCGCCAGCAGCTTGGCCGTGGCCGGCTCCTACGAGCAGTACTTC. Its protein product is CASSLAVAGSYEQYF.

The chain combines TRBV5-1 with TRBJ1-3, with 12 bases identical to TRBD1. CDR1 is SGHRS and CDR2 is YFSETQ in the germline V gene. The CDR3 extends over 15 amino acids. V gave up 5 bases and J gave up 6 bases; unmatched junction bases: 6. Here the CDR3 reads CASSRDRGRENTIYF. CDR3 bases: TGCGCCAGCAGTCGGGACAGGGGGCGCGAAAACACCATATATTTT.

V gene TRBV5-4 combines with J gene TRBJ2-1; 8 bases fit TRBD1. CDR3 length equals 14 residues. J gave up 9 bases and V 4 bases, and 9 bases lay outside the gene matches. Germline CDR1 reads SGHNT; CDR2 reads YYREEE (reference sequence). DNA for the CDR3: TGTGCCAGCAGCGACTACAGGGGGAAGGTTGAGCAGTTCTTC. Protein sequence: CASSDYRGKVEQFF.